Below, one T cell receptor beta chain is given with its context. This entry comes from a study of CXCR3-negative and CXCR3-positive naive CD8 T cells. Libraries were UMI-labeled 5' RACE TRB cDNA. No DNA is given; TCRdb re-called the 5' RACE reads and lists each CDR3 protein once. The sample table includes about 80,000 distinct CDR3 sequences. The TCR sequence derives from a human donor in good health. Some clones in this sample may be carry-over from other donors' samples. The material sequenced was naive CXCR3- CD8+ T cells from blood. Indicated subset: CD45RO-CCR7+CD27+CD95- naive CD8+ T cells lacking CXCR3 (TNR3-).

The CDR3 sequence is CASSLGVSGNTIYF. This rearrangement joins TRBV7-2 to TRBJ1-3. The CDR3 contains 14 residues. The germline CDR1 and CDR2 sequences are SGHTA and FQGNSA.